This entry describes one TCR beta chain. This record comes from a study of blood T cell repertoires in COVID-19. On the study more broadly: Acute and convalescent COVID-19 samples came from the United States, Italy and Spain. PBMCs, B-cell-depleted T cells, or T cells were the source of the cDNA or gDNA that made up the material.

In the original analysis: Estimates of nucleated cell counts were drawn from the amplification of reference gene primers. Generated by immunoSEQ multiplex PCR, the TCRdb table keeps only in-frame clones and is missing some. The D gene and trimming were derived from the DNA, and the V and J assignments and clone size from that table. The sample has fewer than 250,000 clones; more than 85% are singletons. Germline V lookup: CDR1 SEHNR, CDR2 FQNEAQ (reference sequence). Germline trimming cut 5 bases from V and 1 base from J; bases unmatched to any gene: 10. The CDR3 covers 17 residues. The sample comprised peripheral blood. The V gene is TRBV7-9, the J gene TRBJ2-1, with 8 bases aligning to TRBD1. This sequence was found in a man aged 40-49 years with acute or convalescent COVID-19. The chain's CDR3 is CASSPGQGLRSYNEQFF. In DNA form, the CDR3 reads TGTGCCAGCAGCCCCGGACAGGGCCTAAGGTCCTACAATGAGCAGTTCTTC. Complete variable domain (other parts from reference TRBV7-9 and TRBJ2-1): DTGVSQNPRHKITKRGQNVTFRCDPISEHNRLYWYRQTLGQGPEFLTYFQNEAQLEKSRLLSDRFSAERPKGSFSTLEIQRTEQGDSAMYLCASSPGQGLRSYNEQFFGPGTRLTVL.